This T cell receptor beta chain was found in a study of cytomegalovirus exposure and HLA in healthy donors (dated by TCRdb to 2016 to 2017). As for the study more broadly: According to an earlier analysis of 550 to 750 of the donors, 200 million or so T cells yielded some 120 million unique TCR beta sequences and approximately 300 Gb of sequence data. Around 320 gigabases of sequencing data and around 87 million unique TCR sequences were included in an early release covering about 600 HLA-typed donors. The genetic ancestry cluster associated with self-reported Caucasian donors included 70% to 85% of the roughly 380 genotyped donors. The study aimed to test whether cataloging public T cell receptors could reveal signatures of past pathogen exposure. Using immunosequencing, the study profiled T cell repertoires from about 650 subjects and related those repertoires to cytomegalovirus serostatus. Along with the roughly 710-subject first cohort, a separate validation cohort of over a hundred different subjects was used. To predict cytomegalovirus infection status, the study combined high-throughput TCR immunosequencing, statistical association of individual TCRs with disease status, and machine learning. A later analysis re-examined previously published TCR beta repertoires from 600 to 700 donors and added high-resolution HLA genotyping to investigate patterns of TCR occurrence. The later analysis used no new phenotypic data to find candidate immune exposures, relying instead on TCR beta sequences and their occurrence across donors. In an earlier analysis of roughly 580 of the donors, high-throughput TCR beta sequencing was used to judge whether each TCR beta V gene segment behaved as functional or pseudogenic. Donor age, sex, ethnicity and CMV serostatus were compiled together with the repertoire data. In a later genetic analysis, genome-wide SNP genotypes for about 65% of the roughly 670 donors were used, and that subset was treated as a discovery cohort. Every discovery cohort repertoire had been produced on one sequencing platform. Both class I and class II loci were covered by HLA typing, at four-digit resolution. Typing coverage differed by locus: A, B, C, DRB1 and DQB1 were typed in roughly 620-630 donors, DQA1 in around 500, DPA1 in 600 to 610, and DPB1 in roughly 450. Because of strong linkage in the cohort, four to six DR-DQ haplotypes were treated as single units for association and clustering. Among roughly 370 genotyped donors of the cohort, an average of roughly 240,000 unique TCR beta nucleotide sequences were sequenced per donor, roughly a sixth of them non-productive.

The germline ends are 24 bases apart after V is trimmed by 4 bases and J by 9 bases. Reading the germline V gene (reference sequence) gives CDR1 MNHEY and CDR2 SMNVEV. The CDR3 sequence holds 16 residues, the cysteine and phenylalanine included. Only CDR3 DNA remains: 48 bases, in frame from the first base. To prepare the library, the immunoSEQ multiplex PCR assay was applied. A mixture of 60 forward primers for TCR Vbeta segments and 13 reverse primers for TCR Jbeta segments was used in the multiplex PCR. A multiplex PCR assay on genomic DNA amplified the CDR3 region of rearranged TCR beta genes. The Illumina HiSeq System was used to sequence the amplified TCR beta libraries as 87-base-pair reads. The published analysis was carried out like this. In a later analysis, about 80 million unique TCR beta chains were counted across the roughly 670 repertoires, and roughly 11 million of these chains were shared by at least two donors. Raw reads were error-corrected and collapsed into unique sequences by a nearest-neighbor algorithm in which closely related sequences were merged to remove PCR and sequencing errors. CDR3 sequences were aligned to IMGT reference sequences to assign V, D and J gene segments. Each retained sequence needed at least a six-nucleotide match to both a V gene segment and a J gene segment. A rearrangement was called productive if the CDR3 had no stop codons and remained in frame with V and J, and every other rearrangement was called non-productive. Following IMGT convention, CDR3 was defined as the stretch from the second conserved V-encoded cysteine up to the conserved J-encoded phenylalanine. Sequences without an unambiguous match to a single V gene segment were excluded from the earlier analysis of a few hundred of the donors. An earlier analysis of 500 to 700 of the donors classified V segments as functional when productive rearrangements were above 56.7% and as segregating when the standard deviation between donors was above 5%. To diagnose cytomegalovirus status from the catalog of TCR beta chain sequences, a statistical classification framework was built. In a later analysis, TCR nucleotide sequences were compared against IMGT/GENE-DB human TR gene sequences so that V and J genes could be assigned. The TCRdist pipeline was used in a later analysis to assign CDR3 sequences and most-parsimonious VDJ recombination scenarios. In a later analysis, each TCR beta chain was defined by its CDR3 amino acid sequence together with its V-gene family, and reads lacking a unique V-gene family were excluded. As a way to deal with suspected cross-contamination and a sequencing artifact, a later analysis dropped under 600 nucleotide sequences that were highly shared and had low generation probability. For each public chain, a later analysis derived a clonal expansion index from normalized ranks of inferred template counts within each repertoire. In a later analysis, generation probabilities were computed using a VDJ recombination model fitted to out-of-frame rearrangements, and the results were checked against IGoR. A later analysis scored TCR-TCR, TCR-HLA and TCR-CMV co-occurrence with hypergeometric tests, applying a repertoire-size bias correction to TCR pairs. To estimate false discovery rates, a later analysis permuted the HLA or CMV assignments 20 times. A later analysis grouped co-occurring TCRs with DBSCAN, adding TCRdist sequence similarity when clustering within HLA-allele-positive subsets. Repertoires with fewer than 30,000 or more than 120,000 public chains were left out of co-occurrence clustering, as were about 5 repertoires with anomalous nucleotide sharing. TCRdb took this table from immuneACCESS and kept in-frame rearrangements with V and J called. Such tables lack part of the clones; where checked against another copy, unresolved V genes explain under half of the gap, and the rest is unexplained. The V and J calls and clone size come from that table; D and trimming were worked out from the DNA. In this sample the table shows about 150,000 clones, about 80% of which occur a single time. The top ten clonotypes cover over 10% of the sample.

Results the study describes overall, beyond this receptor: A later analysis reported that several top co-occurrence clusters appeared linked to parvovirus B19, influenza, CMV and Epstein-Barr virus. V-gene and J-gene trimming of TCR beta chains was associated with a missense DCLRE1C variant in a later genetic analysis, and the association was replicated in an independent cohort. Immune exposure information for the cohort was limited to CMV serostatus. Compared with equally common non-associated chains, HLA-associated TCR beta chains in a later analysis were more clonally expanded and had lower generation probabilities. The classifier was reported to diagnose cytomegalovirus status with high specificity and sensitivity in both the original cohort and the validation cohort. The cohort was sequenced for TCR beta chains only, and without alpha or paired-chain data the features that could be detected were limited. Roughly uniform sequencing depth across donors was assumed in presence/absence analyses, although this assumption may not hold. While some public TCRs were present in many individuals, most TCR sequences turned up only very rarely across donors. In vitro tests confirmed that a few of the cytomegalovirus-associated TCR beta chains recognize cytomegalovirus antigens. Specific HLA alleles were associated with 15,000 to 20,000 TCR beta sequences at a false discovery rate of 0.05 in a later analysis. When HLA alleles, especially DR and DQ, strongly co-occurred, attributing TCR associations to individual alleles was difficult. In a later analysis, the rate of TCR association differed among HLA loci, with DRB1 alleles having the most associated TCRs and HLA-C alleles having the fewest. The earlier analysis of about 600 of the donors excluded roughly 17 rarely observed V segments, including chromosome 9 orphons, because counts were too low. Correlated functional status among segregating V segments might be attributable to linkage disequilibrium, but an unknown experimental factor could not be ruled out. A cluster of highly shared sequence variants was judged likely to be a technical artifact of the sequencing pipeline. A further reported finding was that TCR beta sequences accurately predicted the HLA-A and HLA-B alleles for most subjects in the first cohort. Because HLA typing was unavailable for some donors at each locus, only the typed subset was used in association tests. In a later genetic analysis, fewer N-insertions in productive TCRs were reported among donors in an Asian-associated ancestry cluster than the roughly 700-donor mean. Because the 87-base-pair reads could not distinguish some IMGT-functional V segments, including TRBV6-2 and TRBV6-3, those segments were excluded. An earlier analysis of approximately 500 of the donors showed that most TCR beta V segments appeared in productive rearrangements either about 87% or about 30% of the time, which broadly matched IMGT annotations. According to a later analysis, most CMV-associated TCR beta chains appeared to be HLA-restricted, and the HLA associations seemed to be driven largely by CMV exposure. It was suggested by the authors that the approach could potentially be generalized to other disease states and immunological phenotypes. The study gave a list of under 200 TCR beta chains associated with cytomegalovirus.

Remarks on this clone: Its antigen remains unidentified. No qualities accompany the bases; no much larger clone lies one base away.

The cohort comprised fewer than 700 healthy bone marrow donors. At the time of sampling, every cohort member was nominally healthy, though immune exposures that went unrecorded were likely present. The donor tested CMV seropositive and was one of the 289 seropositive cohort members. Every donor gave a peripheral blood sample, and the peripheral blood mononuclear cells from that sample were used for TCR beta sequencing. The Qiagen DNeasy Blood Extraction Kit was used to extract genomic DNA from the blood cell samples. The chain is assembled from TRBV27 and TRBJ1-1, with no D gene named confidently. Sequenced material: PBMCs. The receptor was derived from a man aged 25-45 years in good health and CMV-seropositive. This receptor has the CDR3 CASSYLRTGDQRQAFF. The sequence in DNA is TGTGCCAGCAGTTACCTACGGACTGGAGACCAGCGACAAGCTTTCTTT.